The rows below give T cell receptor beta chains drawn from one sample of a study of shared clonotypes between healthy human individuals. Libraries were prepared by immunoSEQ multiplex PCR; TCRdb keeps only in-frame clonotypes and omits some of them. The data show roughly 1,100,000 clones, 60% to 80% seen once. Source material: memory CD4+ T cells sorted from blood. These TCRs come from a young man in good health. Each CDR3 is given with its conserved first and last residue. A D gene is named only where the DNA matches it firmly. Not all rows give a size; the values are once, few, many and, for expanded clones, a class.

CDR3 protein: CASQKEEGVGYEQYF; clone size: once; D gene: -; V gene: TRBV2; J gene: TRBJ2-7
CDR3 protein: CASSLSGSGSTETQYF; clone size: -; D gene: TRBD2; V gene: TRBV28; J gene: TRBJ2-5
CDR3 protein: CASSSIQGKGEQYF; clone size: -; D gene: -; V gene: TRBV5-1; J gene: TRBJ2-7
CDR3 protein: CASSSRMNTEAFF; clone size: once; D gene: -; V gene: TRBV25-1; J gene: TRBJ1-1
CDR3 protein: CASSSRETGANVLTF; clone size: -; D gene: -; V gene: TRBV11-2; J gene: TRBJ2-6
CDR3 protein: CASSLVTNYGYTF; clone size: -; D gene: -; V gene: TRBV7-2; J gene: TRBJ1-2
CDR3 protein: CASSYAITGELFF; clone size: -; D gene: -; V gene: TRBV7-7; J gene: TRBJ2-2
CDR3 protein: CASSPSTGLNTEAFF; clone size: -; D gene: -; V gene: TRBV6-1; J gene: TRBJ1-1
CDR3 protein: CASSLLVLNTGELFF; clone size: -; D gene: -; V gene: TRBV11-2; J gene: TRBJ2-2
CDR3 protein: CASSPTGNYGYTF; clone size: -; D gene: -; V gene: TRBV19; J gene: TRBJ1-2
CDR3 protein: CASSLEGGMATEAFF; clone size: -; D gene: -; V gene: TRBV5-1; J gene: TRBJ1-1
CDR3 protein: CASTRRDSPYEQYF; clone size: many; D gene: TRBD1; V gene: TRBV23-1; J gene: TRBJ2-7
CDR3 protein: CASSPKTGTGEQYF; clone size: once; D gene: TRBD1; V gene: TRBV7-3; J gene: TRBJ2-7
CDR3 protein: CAWIFSGRAGETQYF; clone size: -; D gene: TRBD2; V gene: TRBV30; J gene: TRBJ2-5
CDR3 protein: CASSGGTSGGMGLAKNIQYF; clone size: once; D gene: TRBD2; V gene: TRBV6-1; J gene: TRBJ2-4
CDR3 protein: CASSLRRQLNTEAFF; clone size: -; D gene: -; V gene: TRBV27; J gene: TRBJ1-1
CDR3 protein: CASGLDTSYEQYF; clone size: -; D gene: -; V gene: TRBV12-5; J gene: TRBJ2-7
CDR3 protein: CASSGLQGQVYGYTF; clone size: few; D gene: TRBD1; V gene: TRBV5-1; J gene: TRBJ1-2
CDR3 protein: CASSTGTGFEKLFF; clone size: -; D gene: TRBD1; V gene: TRBV5-8; J gene: TRBJ1-4
CDR3 protein: CASSPRLGMNTEAFF; clone size: once; D gene: -; V gene: TRBV5-4; J gene: TRBJ1-1
CDR3 protein: CASSSGAGTYGYTF; clone size: once; D gene: -; V gene: TRBV7-8; J gene: TRBJ1-2
CDR3 protein: CATTRGRTYEQYF; clone size: -; D gene: -; V gene: TRBV10-3; J gene: TRBJ2-7
CDR3 protein: CASSFRDRGQETQYF; clone size: -; D gene: TRBD1; V gene: TRBV5-1; J gene: TRBJ2-5
CDR3 protein: CASTPLRGTGGTEAFF; clone size: -; D gene: TRBD1; V gene: TRBV11-2; J gene: TRBJ1-1
CDR3 protein: CASTSPRGFLTGELFF; clone size: -; D gene: -; V gene: TRBV7-6; J gene: TRBJ2-2
CDR3 protein: CASSGGPLTGELFF; clone size: -; D gene: -; V gene: TRBV11-2; J gene: TRBJ2-2
CDR3 protein: CASSLAGDVYNEQFF; clone size: -; D gene: -; V gene: TRBV5-1; J gene: TRBJ2-1